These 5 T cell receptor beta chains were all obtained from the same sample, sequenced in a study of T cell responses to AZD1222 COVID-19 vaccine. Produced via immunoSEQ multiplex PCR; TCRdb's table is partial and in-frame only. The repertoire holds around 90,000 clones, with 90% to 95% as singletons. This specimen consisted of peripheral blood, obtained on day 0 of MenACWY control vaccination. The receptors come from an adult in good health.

The CDR3 region is CASSQDRPYEQYF. As DNA, the CDR3 is TGTGCCAGCAGCCAAGATAGACCCTACGAGCAGTACTTC. The chain uses TRBV3-1 (or the pseudogene TRBV3-2) and TRBJ2-7, with D uncertain. The CDR3 consists of 13 residues. V was shortened by 0 bases and J by 2 bases, with 5 bases between the two germline ends. Germline values: CDR1 LGHDT, CDR2 YNNKEL (reference sequence).

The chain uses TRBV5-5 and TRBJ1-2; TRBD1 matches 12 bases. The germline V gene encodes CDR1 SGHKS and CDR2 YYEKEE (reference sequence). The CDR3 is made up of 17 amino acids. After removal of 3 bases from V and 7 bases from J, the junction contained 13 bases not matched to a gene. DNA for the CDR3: TGTGCCAGCAGCTCGCTCCGGGACAGGGGGCTCGGGGGTGGCTACACCTTC. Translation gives CASSSLRDRGLGGGYTF.

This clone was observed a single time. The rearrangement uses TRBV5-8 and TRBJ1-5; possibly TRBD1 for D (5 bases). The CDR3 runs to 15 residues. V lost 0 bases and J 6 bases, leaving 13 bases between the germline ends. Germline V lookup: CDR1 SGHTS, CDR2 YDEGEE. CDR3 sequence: CASSLGLGEGQPQHF. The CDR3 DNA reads TGTGCCAGCAGCTTGGGATTAGGGGAGGGTCAGCCCCAGCATTTT.

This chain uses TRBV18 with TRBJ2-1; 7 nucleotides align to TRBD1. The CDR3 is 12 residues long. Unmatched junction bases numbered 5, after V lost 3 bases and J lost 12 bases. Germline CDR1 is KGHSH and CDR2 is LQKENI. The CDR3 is CASSPLRQGQFF. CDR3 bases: TGTGCCAGCTCACCCCTTAGACAGGGGCAGTTCTTC. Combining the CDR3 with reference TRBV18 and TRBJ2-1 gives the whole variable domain NAGVMQNPRHLVRRRGQEARLRCSPMKGHSHVYWYRQLPEEGLKFMVYLQKENIIDESGMPKERFSAEFPKEGPSILRIQQVVRGDSAAYFCASSPLRQGQFFGPGTRLTVL.

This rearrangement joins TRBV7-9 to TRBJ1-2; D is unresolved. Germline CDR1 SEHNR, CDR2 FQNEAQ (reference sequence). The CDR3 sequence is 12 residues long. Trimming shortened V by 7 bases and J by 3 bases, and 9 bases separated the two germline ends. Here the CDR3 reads CASNPGDYGYTF. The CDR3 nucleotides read TGTGCCAGCAACCCCGGGGACTATGGCTACACCTTC.